The subject of this entry is one T cell receptor beta chain. This entry is derived from a study of shared T cell receptors in the human thymus. Generated by immunoSEQ multiplex PCR, the TCRdb table keeps only in-frame clones and is missing some. The data contain some 760,000 clones, 80% to 90% of them seen just once; the ten biggest clones take up about 0.0098%. Germline values: CDR1 SGHVS, CDR2 FNYEAQ. The CDR3 contains 16 residues. The germline V and J ends were trimmed by 3 bases and 0 bases, with 14 bases remaining between them. The sample was also reused in another study, on human thymus T cells. Turning to that study: Healthy Finnish infants undergoing corrective surgery for congenital heart defects provided the donor material. Thymic as well as blood repertoires seemed to favor certain V and J genes unevenly. In unrelated individuals, thymic repertoires overlapped highly, according to related research.

This chain connects TRBV7-6 to TRBJ1-1; D call uncertain. The TCR originated in a girl under three years old with a congenital heart defect. Sequenced: thymocytes. The CDR3 reads CASSLWAAPLNTEAFF. CDR3 sequence (DNA): TGTGCCAGCAGCTTGTGGGCAGCTCCTTTGAACACTGAAGCTTTCTTT.